This T cell receptor (beta chain) was recovered during a study of blood T cell repertoires in COVID-19. Participants' reported clinical history set cohort assignment. In germline, CDR1 is SEHNR, CDR2 FQNEAQ (reference sequence). V gave up 0 bases and J gave up 2 bases; unmatched junction bases: 12. CDR3 length: 19 amino acids. Using immunoSEQ multiplex PCR, the repertoire was profiled, and TCRdb retains in-frame clones only, with some absent. The data show a few hundred thousand clones, 80% to 90% seen once. The source material was PBMCs or T cells enriched from blood (not recorded which). This chain uses TRBV7-9 with TRBJ2-2; TRBD2 aligns across 7 bases. This sequence originates from a man aged 18 to 35 who had recovered from COVID-19. CDR3 bases: TGTGCCAGCAGCTTAGCCGTAGGGGCTAGCGGAGTCAACACCGGGGAGCTGTTTTTT. This gives the protein CASSLAVGASGVNTGELFF.